This T cell receptor (beta chain) was identified during a study of T-cell reconstitution after alpha-beta-depleted transplantation in children. Using unique molecular identifiers, the investigators prepared the TCRbeta library. TCRdb recomputed calls from the PCR reads with MiXCR, one row per CDR3 protein. There are under 850,000 distinct CDR3 sequences in the sample; around 13% occur only once, and about 0.79% lies in the top ten. General observations from the study: T-cell counts and diversity at one year following transplant were attributed mainly to newly produced T cells.

In this sample, this clonotype turned up a few times. Its target is unknown. The receptor's source is a girl aged 2 to 9 with congenital amegakaryocytic thrombocytopenia, due to receive a stem cell transplant. Source: PBMCs, taken before TCRalphabeta/CD19-depleted stem cell transplant.

The CDR3 sequence is CASSGQGAGSYEQYF. CDR3 bases: TGTGCCAGCAGTGGCCAGGGGGCAGGTTCCTACGAGCAGTACTTC. The rearrangement uses TRBV25-1 and TRBJ2-7; TRBD1 matches at 8 bases. The CDR3 has 15 residues. After removal of 4 bases from V and 1 base from J, the junction contained 6 bases not matched to a gene. Germline V CDR1 and CDR2: MGHDK, SYGVNS.